This T cell receptor beta chain was retrieved from a study of Ad26.COV2.S vaccination and SARS-CoV-2 variants. Study in general: The vaccine Ad26.COV2.S was put into the muscle once, or twice with 56 days between.

On this clone: Antigen unknown.

Treatment specified: some 19 received Ad26.COV2.S at low or high dose, single or two shots; about 5 received placebo; per-sample allocation not given. Sampling took place 63 days after the first vaccine or placebo injection. The donor was a Boston adult aged 18-55 years. The CDR3 is made up of 13 amino acids. J was trimmed by 6 bases and V by 7 bases; bases with no gene match: 5. Germline V lookup: CDR1 SNHLY, CDR2 FYNNEI. The repertoire was sequenced with immunoSEQ multiplex PCR; TCRdb's copy has only in-frame clones and lacks some. The table has over 400,000 clones, roughly 87% seen once. Study-wide findings and caveats: Considerable breadth of spike-specific CD8+ and CD4+ T cell responses has reportedly been documented following vaccination.

The clonotype originates from a person aged 18 to 59 who received the Ad26.COV2.S COVID-19 vaccine or a placebo. The chain joins TRBV2 to TRBJ2-2, with 7 bases fitting TRBD1. Sequences were derived from peripheral blood, sampled in a trial of Ad26.COV2.S vaccine versus placebo. The CDR3 sequence is CASIQGIAGELFF. The CDR3 nucleotides are TGTGCCAGCATACAGGGGATCGCCGGGGAGCTGTTTTTT.